The clone carrying this TCR beta chain was recorded a few times. No antigen is known for it. Trimming removed 3 bases at V and 0 bases at J, with 8 bases between. The CDR3 spans 15 residues. CDR1 ENHRY and CDR2 SYGVKD come from the germline V gene. The data were taken from a study of human T cells and chemical hapten exposure. Background on the study: Upper back patch tests used 0.01% DPC, scored after 6 days.

TCRdb itself ran the RACE reads through MiXCR, one entry per CDR3 protein. The repertoire holds more than 250,000 distinct CDR3 sequences, with 7.5% to 8% as singletons. Stated time point: pre-sensitization, week 0. Treatment in this sample: therapeutic diphenylcyclopropenone sensitization with weekly scalp DPC. Unfractionated whole blood yielded total RNA. Whole-study results and caveats: Having alopecia, donors may respond immunologically unlike healthy people.

The V gene is TRBV10-3, the J gene TRBJ1-4; D uncertain. The origin of this receptor is a man aged 18-30 years with alopecia areata. Some clones in this sample may be carry-over from other donors' samples. Specimen: whole blood, collected in connection with sensitization to the hapten diphenylcyclopropenone (DPC). CDR3 sequence: CAISEGSTTNEKLFF. The CDR3 nucleotides are TGTGCCATCAGTGAAGGGTCTACAACTAATGAAAAACTGTTTTTT.